Presented here are 28 T cell receptor beta chains from one specimen sequenced in a study of shared clonotypes between healthy human individuals. Sequencing used immunoSEQ multiplex PCR; TCRdb keeps in-frame clones, though not all of them. Of some 1 million clones listed, around 74% are singletons. The sequenced sample consisted of memory CD4+ T cells sorted from blood. Subset denoted: CD45RA-negative fraction. These receptors were taken from a man in his late teens or twenties in good health.

The CDR3 loop reads CAWSPQWTEAFF. CDR3 in DNA: TGTGCCTGGAGCCCCCAGTGGACTGAAGCTTTCTTT. The chain joins TRBV30 to TRBJ1-1, with D hard to call. V was trimmed by 3 bases and J by 5 bases, leaving 10 bases between them. Germline CDR1 reads GTSNPN; CDR2 reads SVGIG (reference sequence). The length of the CDR3 is 12 residues.

Concerning this clone itself: The sample holds other DNA sequences that translate to the same CDR3. The chain carries TRBV10-3 and TRBJ2-5; D uncertain. This CDR3 is built from 14 residues. V lost 0 bases and J lost 5, with 10 bases in between. The germline V gene has CDR1 ENHRY and CDR2 SYGVKD. The CDR3 DNA follows: TGTGCCATCAGTGAGTCGACGGGTGTGGAGACCCAGTACTTC. Amino acid sequence: CAISESTGVETQYF.

This chain connects TRBV4-3 to TRBJ2-1; 9 bases are a match to TRBD1. The V segment lost 8 bases and the J segment 1 base; nucleotides outside the gene matches: 6. From germline, CDR1 is LGHNA and CDR2 YSLEER. The CDR3 is 15 amino acids. CDR3 DNA sequence: TGCGCCAGCCGATGGGACAGGGAGTCCTACAATGAGCAGTTCTTC. Protein: CASRWDRESYNEQFF.

This clone was observed a handful of times. J is TRBJ1-5 and V is TRBV7-9; D is undetermined. CDR1 and CDR2 (germline): SEHNR, FQNEAQ (reference sequence). V gave up 6 bases and J gave up 6 bases, with 9 bases separating them. This CDR3 contains 12 residues. The CDR3 DNA reads as TGTGCCAGCAGTGCGTCGGGTCAGCCCCAGCATTTT. Protein: CASSASGQPQHF.

The chain carries TRBV4-1 and TRBJ1-4; weak D call: TRBD1 (5 bases). V was shortened by 4 bases and J by 8 bases, with 20 bases between the two germline ends. CDR3 length: 16 residues. The germline V gene encodes CDR1 MGHRA and CDR2 YSYEKL. The CDR3 DNA reads as TGCGCCAGCAGCCCCACCTTCGTGGGGGGAGGGGAAAAACTGTTTTTT. This gives the protein CASSPTFVGGGEKLFF.

The chain employs TRBV19 and TRBJ2-5, with D unclear. With 3 bases removed from V and 1 base from J, the gap between germline ends came to 9 bases. The CDR3 totals 14 residues. Germline assignment: CDR1 LNHDA and CDR2 SQIVND (reference sequence). CDR3 bases: TGTGCCAGTAGTATTGGTCAGCTCCAAGAGACCCAGTACTTC. Protein product: CASSIGQLQETQYF.

CDR3 protein: CASSEVVAVQETQYF. The CDR3 DNA reads as TGTGCCAGCAGTGAAGTCGTCGCAGTCCAAGAGACCCAGTACTTC. The chain carries TRBV6-1 and TRBJ2-5; D gene ambiguous. CDR1 and CDR2 (germline): MNHNS, SASEGT. The CDR3 consists of 15 residues. Trimming removed 1 base from V and 1 base from J, with 10 bases in between.

Remarks on this clone: Other DNA sequences in the same sample also yield this CDR3. The J gene is TRBJ2-5, the V gene TRBV5-4; 9 nucleotides align to TRBD1. Trimming cost V 4 bases and J 5 bases; bases outside gene matches: 3. The CDR3 totals 13 residues. Germline V gene data show CDR1 as SGHNT and CDR2 as YYREEE (reference sequence). The CDR3 loop reads CASSRDRGETQYF. The CDR3 DNA reads as TGTGCCAGCAGCCGTGACAGGGGGGAGACCCAGTACTTC.

V gene TRBV11-2 combines with J gene TRBJ2-7; D remains unclear. The germline gives CDR1 SGHAT, CDR2 FQNNGV. This CDR3 has 14 residues. V was pared by 5 bases and J by 2 bases, with 13 bases between. CDR3 amino acids: CASSPTLDTYEQYF. DNA for the CDR3: TGTGCCAGCAGCCCGACACTGGATACCTACGAGCAGTACTTC.

V usage is TRBV30 and J usage is TRBJ1-3; TRBD1 agrees at 10 bases. Germline CDR1 is GTSNPN and CDR2 is SVGIG (reference sequence). CDR3 length: 14 residues. The ends lost 2 bases at V and 6 bases at J; junction bases unmatched: 4. In nucleotides, the CDR3 is TGTGCCTGGAGTTTAGGACAGGGGGAAAACACCATATATTTT. Its protein is CAWSLGQGENTIYF.

Here the CDR3 reads CASSLGGGITNEKLFF. The CDR3 DNA follows: TGTGCCAGCAGCTTGGGAGGGGGCATCACTAATGAAAAACTGTTTTTT. The rearrangement links TRBV5-4 to TRBJ1-4, with 7 bases identical to TRBD1. Germline V gene lookup returns CDR1 SGHNT and CDR2 YYREEE (reference sequence). The ends lost 0 bases at V and 2 bases at J; junction bases unmatched: 4. CDR3 size: 16 residues.

This clone was observed a handful of times. The rearrangement links TRBV6-5 to TRBJ1-1; TRBD1 is a possible D gene (5 bases). The CDR3 extends over 13 amino acids. The germline CDR1 and CDR2 sequences are MNHEY and SVGAGI. V lost 2 bases and J 7 bases, leaving 11 bases between the germline ends. The DNA of the CDR3 is TGTGCCAGCAGTTACCCAGCTGGGGGTGAAGCTTTCTTT. Encoded protein: CASSYPAGGEAFF.

V and J are TRBV5-1 and TRBJ2-7, with a weak D call TRBD1 (5 bases). Between the trimmed V and J ends, which lost 5 bases and 3 bases, there was a span of 15 bases. This CDR3 is 14 amino acids long. Germline-derived CDR1 and CDR2 are SGHRS and YFSETQ. CDR3 sequence reads: CASRTDRSNYEQYF. CDR3 in DNA: TGCGCCAGCAGGACTGACAGATCGAACTACGAGCAGTACTTC.

In regard to this clone: The identical CDR3 is also encoded by other nucleotide sequences in the sample. This sequence joins TRBV10-1 and TRBJ2-1; tentatively, D is TRBD1 (5 bases). The CDR3 has 13 amino acids. The germline V gene encodes CDR1 WNHNN and CDR2 SYGVQD (reference sequence). V shed 0 bases and J shed 6 bases, with 6 bases lying between them. The chain's CDR3 is CASSESGRNEQFF. CDR3 in DNA: TGCGCCAGCAGTGAGTCGGGGCGCAATGAGCAGTTCTTC.

The CDR3: CASRERGGRIIETQYF. CDR3 nucleotide sequence: TGTGCCAGCAGGGAGCGGGGGGGCCGGATAATAGAGACCCAGTACTTC. The chain employs TRBV7-2 and TRBJ2-5, with 10 bases fitting TRBD2. This CDR3 is 16 amino acids long. Trimming cost V 6 bases and J 4 bases; bases outside gene matches: 11. Germline lookup yields CDR1 SGHTA and CDR2 FQGNSA.

This clone occurred a few times. J is TRBJ1-1 and V is TRBV5-4; the match to TRBD1 covers 7 bases. The ends lost 0 bases at V and 6 bases at J; junction bases unmatched: 2. The CDR3 has 13 amino acids. Germline values: CDR1 SGHNT, CDR2 YYREEE (reference sequence). CDR3 sequence: CASSLGTGAEAFF. The CDR3 DNA is TGTGCCAGCAGCTTGGGAACAGGGGCTGAAGCTTTCTTT.

The J gene is TRBJ2-7, the V gene TRBV10-1, with 7 bases fitting TRBD2. This CDR3 is 15 amino acids long. Germline assignment: CDR1 WNHNN and CDR2 SYGVQD (reference sequence). Trimming cost V 0 bases and J 3 bases; bases outside gene matches: 5. The DNA for the CDR3 is TGCGCCAGCAGTGAGTCGATCGGACTAGTCTACGAGCAGTACTTC. Its protein product is CASSESIGLVYEQYF.

Concerning this clone: A read error may account for a junction end that differs from germline. The V gene is TRBV28, the J gene TRBJ2-4, with D uncertain. CDR1 and CDR2 from the germline V gene are MDHEN and SYDVKM. This CDR3 spans 12 amino acids. CDR3 DNA sequence: TGTGCCAGCGGTTTAGCCAAAAACATTCAGTACTTC. Translation gives CASGLAKNIQYF. Full variable domain (missing parts from reference TRBV28 and TRBJ2-4): DVKVTQSSRYLVKRTGEKVFLECVQDMDHENMFWYRQDPGLGLRLIYFSYDVKMKEKGDIPEGYSVSREKKERFSLILESASTNQTSMYLCASGLAKNIQYFGAGTRLSVL.

The V gene is TRBV18, the J gene TRBJ2-7; D may match TRBD1 or TRBD2 (5 bases each). CDR1 and CDR2 from the germline V gene are KGHSH and LQKENI. Trimming cost V 4 bases and J 1 base, with 11 bases left between them. The CDR3 consists of 14 residues. The CDR3: CASSLGTVSYEQYF. CDR3 nucleotide sequence: TGTGCCAGCTCACTCGGGACGGTATCCTACGAGCAGTACTTC.

V and J are TRBV5-1 and TRBJ2-3, with TRBD1 identical over 9 bases. Unmatched junction bases numbered 7, after V lost 3 bases and J lost 5 bases. The V gene's germline CDR1 is SGHRS and CDR2 YFSETQ. There are 15 residues in the CDR3. CDR3 nucleotide sequence: TGCGCCAGCAGCTCAGGACAGGGGATAGGAGATACGCAGTATTTT. Protein: CASSSGQGIGDTQYF.

Comment on this clone: This same CDR3 is encoded by further DNA sequences in the sample. The V gene is TRBV2, the J gene TRBJ2-5, with 11 nucleotides matching TRBD1. The V gene's germline CDR1 is SNHLY and CDR2 FYNNEI. With 6 bases clipped from V and 5 bases from J, the junction kept 5 bases outside the gene matches. This CDR3 spans 14 amino acids. The CDR3 DNA reads as TGTGCCAGCAGGAGGGACAGGGGGAAGGAGACCCAGTACTTC. Translating gives CASRRDRGKETQYF. The complete variable domain, with remaining parts taken from reference TRBV2 and TRBJ2-5, reads EPEVTQTPSHQVTQMGQEVILRCVPISNHLYFYWYRQILGQKVEFLVSFYNNEISEKSEIFDDQFSVERPDGSNFTLKIRSTKLEDSAMYFCASRRDRGKETQYFGPGTRLLVL.

This chain joins TRBV10-2 and TRBJ2-2; 7 bases line up with TRBD1. Germline V gene sequence: CDR1 WSHSY, CDR2 SAAADI. V was clipped by 6 bases and J by 6 bases; unmatched bases: 4. The CDR3 totals 13 residues. The CDR3 coding sequence is TGCGCCAGCAGAGAGGGGGCGGCCGGGGAGCTGTTTTTT. Its protein is CASREGAAGELFF.

The chain carries TRBV5-1 and TRBJ2-5; D remains ambiguous. Trimming removed 4 bases at V and 2 bases at J, with 15 bases between. Germline V gives CDR1 SGHRS, CDR2 YFSETQ. The CDR3 totals 15 residues. The DNA of the CDR3 is TGCGCCAGCAGCCCGGTGATTGGCGTGCAAGAGACCCAGTACTTC. Amino acids: CASSPVIGVQETQYF.

The rearrangement links TRBV2 to TRBJ2-1; D remains unclear. V gave up 6 bases and J gave up 6 bases, with 18 bases separating them. The CDR3 is made up of 15 amino acids. Germline V gene lookup returns CDR1 SNHLY and CDR2 FYNNEI. The CDR3 DNA sequence: TGTGCCAGCAGGGCCGGACCGGCAGGCGGCAATGAGCAGTTCTTC. This sequence encodes CASRAGPAGGNEQFF.

V gene TRBV6-6 combines with J gene TRBJ1-4; a possible D gene is TRBD1 (6 bases). The CDR3 runs to 14 residues. V shed 5 bases and J shed 4 bases, with 11 bases lying between them. The germline V gene has CDR1 MNHNY and CDR2 SVGAGI (reference sequence). The CDR3 loop reads CASSSGGLNEKLFF. CDR3 nucleotides: TGTGCCAGCAGTAGTGGGGGCCTTAATGAAAAACTGTTTTTT.

This CDR3 is CASSTRQGIQETQYF. In nucleotides, the CDR3 is TGTGCCAGCAGCACCCGACAGGGTATTCAAGAGACCCAGTACTTC. The V call is TRBV5-4, the J call TRBJ2-5, with 7 bases matching TRBD1. The CDR3 extends over 15 amino acids. Looked up from germline, CDR1 is SGHNT and CDR2 is YYREEE (reference sequence). J lost 2 bases, V lost 4 bases, and 8 bases had no gene match.

This chain connects TRBV5-1 to TRBJ2-2; D is possibly TRBD1 (5 bases). The V gene lost 2 bases and the J gene lost 6 bases, with 11 bases spanning the gap. The CDR3 consists of 14 residues. CDR1 and CDR2 (germline): SGHRS, YFSETQ. The CDR3 protein is CASSLLGVAGELFF. CDR3 bases: TGCGCCAGCAGCTTATTAGGGGTGGCCGGGGAGCTGTTTTTT.

The gene calls are TRBV7-2 and TRBJ2-3; a possible D gene is TRBD1 (6 bases). The ends were cut back, 5 bases at V and 4 bases at J, with 13 bases in the middle. CDR3 length: 14 amino acids. Germline V gene data show CDR1 as SGHTA and CDR2 as FQGNSA. In DNA form, the CDR3 reads TGTGCCAGCAGCACCCAAACAGGGTCAGATACGCAGTATTTT. It is translated as CASSTQTGSDTQYF.